This T cell receptor (beta chain) is from a study of shared clonotypes between healthy human individuals. Study details: CD8 memory received one plate per donor, CD8 naive two, CD4 memory three and CD4 naive three.

Clones were read by immunoSEQ multiplex PCR, and TCRdb kept only the in-frame ones, dropping some. The profile covers 2 million to 3 million clones, with over 85% appearing a single time and about 0.34% taken by the ten largest. The CDR3 loop spans 16 amino acids. The V segment lost 5 bases and the J segment 4 bases; nucleotides outside the gene matches: 6. Per germline, CDR1 SEHNR and CDR2 FQNEAQ (reference sequence). This TCR was sampled from a man between 18 and 29 years old in good health. Some clones in this sample may be carry-over from other donors' samples. V gene TRBV7-9 combines with J gene TRBJ2-2; 11 bases match TRBD2. Sequenced: naive CD4+ T cells from PBMCs. As to subset: CD45RA+ positively selected. The CDR3 coding sequence is TGTGCCAGCAGCCCTCCCGGGACTAGCGGCACCGGGGAGCTGTTTTTT. This codes for CASSPPGTSGTGELFF.